The 28 T cell receptor beta chains listed next were all sequenced from one sample in a study of blood T cell repertoires in COVID-19. Only in-frame clones appear in the TCRdb table, and some are missing; sequencing was by immunoSEQ multiplex PCR. The sample contains fewer than 150,000 clones, roughly three quarters of which appear only once. Sequencing input: peripheral blood. Source of these receptors: a man older than 75 with acute or convalescent COVID-19.

Concerning this clone itself: A read error may account for a junction end that differs from germline. The J gene is TRBJ2-6, the V gene TRBV28, with 11 bases fitting TRBD1. The CDR3 loop spans 12 amino acids. Germline lookup yields CDR1 MDHEN and CDR2 SYDVKM. DNA for the CDR3: TGTGCCAGCAGTTGGGACAGGGGGATCTTAACCTTC. Translated, it gives CASSWDRGILTF.

This sequence joins TRBV18 and TRBJ1-6, with no clear D. The CDR3 is made up of 18 amino acids. The germline V and J ends were trimmed by 3 bases and 0 bases, with 15 bases remaining between them. Germline V gives CDR1 KGHSH, CDR2 LQKENI. CDR3 bases: TGTGCCAGCTCACCCTACGTCCTGGGGAGCTCCTATAATTCACCCCTCCACTTT. Protein: CASSPYVLGSSYNSPLHF. The whole variable domain, filled in from reference TRBV18 and TRBJ1-6, reads NAGVMQNPRHLVRRRGQEARLRCSPMKGHSHVYWYRQLPEEGLKFMVYLQKENIIDESGMPKERFSAEFPKEGPSILRIQQVVRGDSAAYFCASSPYVLGSSYNSPLHFGNGTRLTVT.

V usage is TRBV5-1 and J usage is TRBJ1-4; D ambiguous. Trimming cost V 2 bases and J 5 bases, with 10 bases left between them. The CDR3 has 14 amino acids. Germline assignment: CDR1 SGHRS and CDR2 YFSETQ. In nucleotides, the CDR3 is TGCGCCAGCAGCTTATCACCTAACAATGAAAAACTGTTTTTT. Protein sequence: CASSLSPNNEKLFF.

The chain's CDR3 is CASSLRGGDTGELFF. In DNA form, the CDR3 reads TGCGCCAGCAGCCTTAGGGGTGGGGACACCGGGGAGCTGTTTTTT. The chain recombines TRBV5-1 with TRBJ2-2, with a tentative D call TRBD1 (5 bases). The CDR3 length is 15 residues. Per germline, CDR1 SGHRS and CDR2 YFSETQ. The V end was cut by 4 bases, the J end by 3 bases, with 13 bases between.

This chain joins TRBV7-3 and TRBJ2-1; possibly TRBD1 for D (5 bases). The CDR3 contains 15 residues. V was trimmed by 2 bases and J by 4 bases, leaving 12 bases between them. The germline V gene encodes CDR1 SGHTA and CDR2 FQGTGA. The CDR3, as DNA: TGTGCCAGCAGCTTAGATTCACAGGTATACAATGAGCAGTTCTTC. Translation gives CASSLDSQVYNEQFF.

The table lists this clone with a count of one. The gene calls are TRBV19 and TRBJ2-3, with D possibly TRBD1 on 6 matching bases. The germline CDR1 and CDR2 sequences are LNHDA and SQIVND (reference sequence). CDR3 length equals 16 residues. Trimming pared 4 bases from V and 1 base from J, leaving 15 bases between. CDR3 in DNA: TGTGCCAGTAGTAACGGACAGAAAGGGGGCACAGATACGCAGTATTTT. Amino acids: CASSNGQKGGTDTQYF.

The J gene is TRBJ1-5, the V gene TRBV7-2; D gene ambiguous. V lost 2 bases, J lost 3 bases, and 8 bases lay in between. Germline CDR1 SGHTA, CDR2 FQGNSA. This CDR3 has 14 residues. CDR3 amino acids: CASSLMQFNQPQHF. The CDR3 nucleotides read TGTGCCAGCAGCTTAATGCAGTTCAATCAGCCCCAGCATTTT.

The chain couples TRBV3-1 (or the pseudogene TRBV3-2) to TRBJ1-2, with D possibly TRBD1 on 6 matching bases. Germline CDR1 and CDR2: LGHDT and YNNKEL (reference sequence). Between the trimmed V and J ends, which lost 3 bases and 7 bases, there was a span of 21 bases. This CDR3 contains 16 residues. The CDR3 DNA reads as TGTGCCAGCAGCCACGCGGGGGCCCCTGGCAAGGGTGGCTACACCTTC. Translating it yields CASSHAGAPGKGGYTF.

This chain uses TRBV7-2 with TRBJ2-2; D may be TRBD1 (6 bases). Trimming left V 8 bases short and J 6 bases short, with 16 bases between. The CDR3 spans 14 residues. CDR1 and CDR2 (germline): SGHTA, FQGNSA. CDR3 in DNA: TGTGCCAGCCTCCGGGACAACTGGGCCGGGGAGCTGTTTTTT. Translating it yields CASLRDNWAGELFF.

CDR3 bases: TGTGCCTCATCCGTGGGGAGCTCTGGAAACACCATATATTTT. Translated, it gives CASSVGSSGNTIYF. The rearrangement links TRBV30 to TRBJ1-3, with unresolved D. The length of the CDR3 is 14 residues. Trimming took 7 bases from V and 0 from J, leaving 13 bases between them. The germline gives CDR1 GTSNPN, CDR2 SVGIG (reference sequence).

The J gene is TRBJ1-2, the V gene TRBV3-1 (or the pseudogene TRBV3-2); no reliable D call. V was shortened by 1 base and J by 1 base, with 7 bases between the two germline ends. CDR3 length: 14 residues. Germline CDR1 is LGHDT and CDR2 is YNNKEL (reference sequence). DNA for the CDR3: TGTGCCAGCAGCCAAGTTGTCGGTAACTATGGCTACACCTTC. Residues: CASSQVVGNYGYTF.

This clone was picked up a small number of times. V gene TRBV5-1 combines with J gene TRBJ2-2; TRBD1 agrees at 11 bases. V lost 2 bases to trimming and J lost 6 bases; unmatched junction nucleotides: 6. CDR3 size: 16 residues. Germline V gene sequence: CDR1 SGHRS, CDR2 YFSETQ. CDR3 sequence: CASSLGQGADSGELFF. CDR3 nucleotides: TGCGCCAGCAGCTTAGGACAGGGGGCCGATTCCGGGGAGCTGTTTTTT.

This chain connects TRBV5-6 to TRBJ2-3, with 9 bases aligning to TRBD2. The CDR3 sequence is 17 residues long. Per the germline V gene, CDR1 is SGHDT and CDR2 is YYEEEE. V shed 4 bases, J shed 0 bases, and the junction held 9 bases outside the gene matches. The CDR3 region has the DNA TGTGCCAGCAGCCGATATTTAGCGGGGGCCAGCACAGATACGCAGTATTTT. Amino acids: CASSRYLAGASTDTQYF.

The chain joins TRBV2 to TRBJ2-1; 8 bases fit TRBD1. Germline loops: CDR1 SNHLY, CDR2 FYNNEI. This CDR3 spans 16 amino acids. V lost 3 bases, J lost 3 bases, and 7 bases stayed unmatched. The CDR3: CASSDPPDRVYNEQFF. CDR3 bases: TGTGCCAGCAGTGACCCACCGGACAGGGTCTACAATGAGCAGTTCTTC.

This chain joins TRBV30 and TRBJ2-5; D is possibly TRBD1 (7 bases). The CDR3 runs to 14 residues. Germline loops: CDR1 GTSNPN, CDR2 SVGIG (reference sequence). Trimming pared 4 bases from V and 2 bases from J, leaving 14 bases between. The CDR3 here is CAWTYSGGQETQYF. CDR3 nucleotides: TGTGCCTGGACCTATTCAGGGGGGCAAGAGACCCAGTACTTC. The full variable domain, in which reference TRBV30 and TRBJ2-5 provide the parts outside the CDR3, is SQTIHQWPATLVQPVGSPLSLECTVEGTSNPNLYWYRQAAGRGLQLLFYSVGIGQISSEVPQNLSASRPQDRQFILSSKKLLLSDSGFYLCAWTYSGGQETQYFGPGTRLLVL.

This clone was picked up one time. V and J are TRBV4-1 and TRBJ1-2, with no clear D. Trimming left V 1 base short and J 4 bases short, with 13 bases between. The CDR3 loop spans 15 amino acids. Germline CDR1 MGHRA, CDR2 YSYEKL. The CDR3 protein is CASSQVEREPYGYTF. CDR3 nucleotides: TGCGCCAGCAGCCAAGTTGAGAGGGAACCCTATGGCTACACCTTC.

J is TRBJ1-5 and V is TRBV6-5, with a tentative D call TRBD1 (5 bases). The germline CDR1 and CDR2 sequences are MNHEY and SVGAGI. The ends were cut back, 2 bases at V and 6 bases at J, with 11 bases in the middle. CDR3 size: 14 residues. This CDR3 reads CASSYSGGAQPQHF. CDR3 bases: TGTGCCAGCAGTTACAGCGGGGGAGCTCAGCCCCAGCATTTT.

The chain recombines TRBV27 with TRBJ2-6; perhaps TRBD2 as D (5 bases). Looked up from germline, CDR1 is MNHEY and CDR2 is SMNVEV (reference sequence). The CDR3 sequence is 18 residues long. Between the trimmed V and J ends, which lost 7 bases and 0 bases, there was a span of 19 bases. CDR3 loop: CASTPRRTASSGANVLTF. The CDR3 region has the DNA TGTGCCAGCACCCCGCGGCGGACTGCCTCCTCTGGGGCCAACGTCCTGACTTTC.

The V gene is TRBV29-1, the J gene TRBJ2-7, with 8 bases matching TRBD1. There are 12 residues in the CDR3. Trimming took 7 bases from V and 4 from J; bases not matched to a gene: 6. Looked up from germline, CDR1 is SQVTM and CDR2 is ANQGSEA. The CDR3: CSAMDRAYEQYF. CDR3 sequence (DNA): TGCAGCGCCATGGACAGGGCTTACGAGCAGTACTTC.

The chain uses TRBV25-1 and TRBJ1-2, with D possibly matching TRBD1 (6 bases). Germline V gene data show CDR1 as MGHDK and CDR2 as SYGVNS. This CDR3 has 14 amino acids. V lost 5 bases, J lost 4 bases, and 14 bases lay in between. The CDR3 DNA follows: TGTGCCAGCAGTCCCCGGGACACCTTCTATGGCTACACCTTC. It yields the protein CASSPRDTFYGYTF.

Comment on this clone: Other DNA sequences in this specimen translate into the identical CDR3. The rearrangement links TRBV2 to TRBJ2-7; TRBD1 is a possible D gene (6 bases). Germline CDR1 and CDR2: SNHLY and FYNNEI. Between the trimmed V and J ends, which lost 3 bases and 4 bases, there was a span of 10 bases. There are 13 residues in the CDR3. CDR3 region: CASSEDREYEQYF. DNA of the CDR3: TGTGCCAGCAGTGAGGACAGAGAATACGAGCAGTACTTC. Combining the CDR3 with reference TRBV2 and TRBJ2-7 gives the whole variable domain EPEVTQTPSHQVTQMGQEVILRCVPISNHLYFYWYRQILGQKVEFLVSFYNNEISEKSEIFDDQFSVERPDGSNFTLKIRSTKLEDSAMYFCASSEDREYEQYFGPGTRLTVT.

The rearrangement links TRBV4-2 to TRBJ2-2; 9 bases are a match to TRBD1. This CDR3 is 15 amino acids long. V shed 5 bases and J 6 bases; nucleotides not matched to a gene: 7. Per germline, CDR1 LGHNA and CDR2 YNFKEQ. The CDR3 is CASSSRQGVSGELFF. CDR3 sequence (DNA): TGTGCCAGCAGCAGCCGACAGGGGGTTTCCGGGGAGCTGTTTTTT.

The chain joins TRBV2 to TRBJ1-6; 11 bases map to TRBD1. The CDR3 covers 14 residues. Germline V gene sequence: CDR1 SNHLY, CDR2 FYNNEI. The V segment lost 7 bases and the J segment 9 bases; nucleotides outside the gene matches: 5. The CDR3 here is CASTLGQGVSPLHF. The CDR3 bases are TGTGCCAGCACTTTGGGACAGGGGGTTTCACCCCTCCACTTT.

This clone occurred a few times. The rearrangement joins TRBV5-6 to TRBJ2-1; a possible D gene is TRBD2 (5 bases). The CDR3 is 15 amino acids. V lost 0 bases to trimming and J lost 8 bases, with 15 bases between them. Germline CDR1 SGHDT, CDR2 YYEEEE. The CDR3 loop reads CASSLVLASIYEQFF. The CDR3 coding sequence is TGTGCCAGCAGCTTGGTCCTTGCTAGCATCTATGAGCAGTTCTTC.

V usage is TRBV7-2 and J usage is TRBJ1-5; no clear D. The CDR3 totals 15 residues. Germline loops: CDR1 SGHTA, CDR2 FQGNSA. V was pared by 1 base and J by 2 bases, with 9 bases between. The CDR3: CASSLGRSRNQPQHF. In DNA form, the CDR3 reads TGTGCCAGCAGCTTAGGCAGGTCCCGCAATCAGCCCCAGCATTTT.

The V and J genes are TRBV2 and TRBJ2-3; 10 bases map to TRBD1. CDR1 and CDR2 (germline): SNHLY, FYNNEI. V was clipped by 5 bases and J by 3 bases; unmatched bases: 5. The CDR3 runs 15 residues. CDR3 sequence (DNA): TGTGCCAGCAGTCAACGGACAGGGGGAACAGATACGCAGTATTTT. This encodes CASSQRTGGTDTQYF.

V is TRBV4-2 and J is TRBJ2-3, with D possibly being TRBD2 (5 bases). The CDR3 loop spans 12 amino acids. CDR1 is LGHNA and CDR2 is YNFKEQ in the germline V gene. Trimming took 4 bases from V and 6 from J, leaving 8 bases between them. CDR3 residues: CASSPRGDTQYF. The CDR3 region has the DNA TGTGCCAGCAGCCCGAGAGGGGATACGCAGTATTTT.

The V and J genes are TRBV5-5 and TRBJ2-7, with 7 bases that match TRBD1. J was trimmed by 1 base and V by 0 bases; bases with no gene match: 7. CDR3 length equals 16 residues. CDR1 SGHKS and CDR2 YYEKEE come from the germline V gene (reference sequence). CDR3 nucleotides: TGTGCCAGCAGCTTGGGGGGGACAGCACTATCCTACGAGCAGTACTTC. Its protein is CASSLGGTALSYEQYF.